Each of the 22 T cell receptor beta chains below was sequenced from the same sample in a study of T cell repertoires in cytomegalovirus infection. TCRdb processed the reads anew with MiXCR; each CDR3 protein has one entry. Of some 940,000 distinct CDR3 sequences in the sample, roughly 30% were seen once. These receptors' antigens are unknown. The source was cultured CD8+ T cells from PBMCs, collected from culture after CMV antigen stimulation. Receptors were obtained from a human donor in good health (CMV status not recorded). Some clones in this sample may be carry-over from other donors' samples.

This clonotype was seen only a few times. This sequence joins TRBV27 and TRBJ2-1, with D unclear. Germline V gene sequence: CDR1 MNHEY, CDR2 SMNVEV (reference sequence). CDR3 length: 14 residues. Trimming cost V 3 bases and J 4 bases, with 10 bases left between them. This CDR3 reads CASSLNYGYNEQFF. In DNA form, the CDR3 reads TGTGCCAGCAGTTTGAATTACGGGTACAATGAGCAGTTCTTC.

This clonotype occurred a few times. This chain connects TRBV13 to TRBJ2-3; TRBD2 agrees at 7 bases. Germline V gives CDR1 PRHDT, CDR2 FYEKMQ (reference sequence). The ends lost 6 bases at V and 2 bases at J; junction bases unmatched: 8. CDR3 length: 15 residues. The CDR3 loop reads CASSRSGAPTDTQYF. The CDR3 DNA sequence: TGTGCCAGCAGTCGAAGCGGGGCGCCCACAGATACGCAGTATTTT.

This clonotype came up many times. V is TRBV7-8 and J is TRBJ1-5, with D uncertain. Between the trimmed V and J ends, which lost 4 bases and 4 bases, there was a span of 11 bases. Germline V CDR1 and CDR2: SGHVS, FQNEAQ. This CDR3 contains 14 residues. CDR3 amino acids: CASSSRVGNQPQHF. The CDR3 DNA reads TGTGCCAGCAGCTCCCGTGTGGGAAATCAGCCCCAGCATTTT. The full variable domain, completed using reference TRBV7-8 and TRBJ1-5, is GAGVSQSPRYKVAKRGQDVALRCDPISGHVSLFWYQQALGQGPEFLTYFQNEAQLDKSGLPSDRFFAERPEGSVSTLKIQRTQQEDSAVYLCASSSRVGNQPQHFGDGTRLSIL.

This clonotype came up a few times. The chain links TRBV7-9 to TRBJ1-1, with TRBD1 as a possible D gene (6 bases). V lost 5 bases, J lost 7 bases, and 17 bases lay in between. Per germline, CDR1 SEHNR and CDR2 FQNEAQ (reference sequence). The CDR3 is made up of 14 amino acids. The CDR3 reads CASSTRGQGREAFF. The CDR3 DNA follows: TGTGCCAGCAGCACGCGGGGGCAGGGGCGTGAAGCTTTCTTT.

The genes are TRBV9 and TRBJ1-4, with TRBD1 matching 7 bases. The CDR3 totals 14 residues. Per the germline V gene, CDR1 is SGDLS and CDR2 is YYNGEE. Losses at the gene ends were 4 bases for V and 8 bases for J; bases not matched to a gene: 8. The CDR3 DNA reads as TGTGCCAGCAGCCATCAGGGGGGCGGGGAAAAACTGTTTTTT. It encodes CASSHQGGGEKLFF.

The chain couples TRBV10-3 to TRBJ2-7; D possibly matches TRBD1 or TRBD2 (5 bases each). V was trimmed by 4 bases and J by 2 bases, leaving 15 bases between them. The CDR3 has 15 residues. Germline V gives CDR1 ENHRY, CDR2 SYGVKD. This chain's CDR3 is CAISGDVFGPYEQYF. CDR3 nucleotide sequence: TGTGCCATCAGTGGGGACGTATTCGGGCCCTACGAGCAGTACTTC.

V usage is TRBV7-9 and J usage is TRBJ1-2; D is possibly TRBD1 (6 bases). Trimming pared 2 bases from V and 8 bases from J, leaving 18 bases between. The CDR3 length is 15 residues. The germline gives CDR1 SEHNR, CDR2 FQNEAQ (reference sequence). As DNA, the CDR3 is TGTGCCAGCAGCTTACTGCTGACAGGTACAGAAGGCTACACCTTC. It is translated as CASSLLLTGTEGYTF.

The rearrangement links TRBV27 to TRBJ1-6; TRBD1 agrees at 7 bases. J gave up 8 bases and V 6 bases, and 7 bases lay outside the gene matches. Germline CDR1 MNHEY, CDR2 SMNVEV (reference sequence). The CDR3 loop spans 14 amino acids. CDR3 loop: CASRQGLSDSPLHF. The CDR3 region has the DNA TGTGCCAGCAGACAGGGGCTATCTGATTCACCCCTCCACTTT.

The rearrangement uses TRBV19 and TRBJ1-5; weak D call: TRBD1 (5 bases). The length of the CDR3 is 16 residues. V shed 3 bases and J shed 0 bases, with 12 bases lying between them. Germline loops: CDR1 LNHDA, CDR2 SQIVND (reference sequence). The CDR3 spells CASSMGLQLSNQPQHF. As DNA, the CDR3 is TGTGCCAGTAGTATGGGACTCCAACTTAGCAATCAGCCCCAGCATTTT.

This clonotype came up a few times. This chain connects TRBV18 to TRBJ2-1; possibly TRBD1 for D (5 bases). V shed 3 bases and J shed 15 bases, with 9 bases lying between them. The CDR3 covers 10 residues. Germline V gene sequence: CDR1 KGHSH, CDR2 LQKENI. CDR3 DNA sequence: TGTGCCAGCTCACCTACCACAGGGTTCTTC. Translated: CASSPTTGFF.

This clonotype was counted only a few times. The gene calls are TRBV24-1 and TRBJ2-1; no clear D. Trimming left V 2 bases short and J 4 bases short, with 5 bases between. The V gene's germline CDR1 is KGHDR and CDR2 SFDVKD. The CDR3 extends over 13 amino acids. This CDR3 reads CATSDSEYNEQFF. In DNA, the CDR3 is TGTGCCACCAGTGATTCTGAGTACAATGAGCAGTTCTTC.

This clonotype was recorded at least ten times. This chain connects TRBV28 to TRBJ1-5; the D is unclear. The CDR3 contains 15 residues. The V gene lost 6 bases and the J gene lost 3 bases, with 15 bases spanning the gap. Per germline, CDR1 MDHEN and CDR2 SYDVKM. The chain's CDR3 is CASRFTDLPNQPQHF. In DNA, the CDR3 is TGTGCCAGCAGATTCACGGACCTTCCCAATCAGCCCCAGCATTTT.

The CDR3 loop is CASSFRAGEGWATNEKLFF. The CDR3 nucleotides are TGTGCCAGCAGTTTCCGAGCAGGGGAGGGGTGGGCAACTAATGAAAAACTGTTTTTT. The genes are TRBV12-3 or TRBV12-4 and TRBJ1-4, with TRBD1 as a possible D gene (6 bases). The CDR3 covers 19 residues. V was pared by 3 bases and J by 0 bases, with 20 bases between.

This clonotype was seen repeatedly, ten times or more. The genes are TRBV27 and TRBJ1-6; no reliable D call. Germline V CDR1 and CDR2: MNHEY, SMNVEV (reference sequence). This CDR3 is built from 13 residues. V shed 3 bases and J shed 6 bases, with 6 bases lying between them. The CDR3 region is CASSLSVNSPLHF. The CDR3 DNA follows: TGTGCCAGCAGTTTGTCAGTTAATTCACCCCTCCACTTT.

This clonotype has just a few counts. The chain employs TRBV10-3 and TRBJ2-1; 8 bases match TRBD1. Germline values: CDR1 ENHRY, CDR2 SYGVKD. The CDR3 sequence is 15 residues long. With V trimmed by 3 bases and J by 8 bases, 9 bases remained unmatched. CDR3: CAISDLDRASDEQFF. CDR3 nucleotide sequence: TGTGCCATCAGTGATTTGGACAGGGCCTCGGATGAGCAGTTCTTC.

V is TRBV15 and J is TRBJ1-2; D not certain. Per the germline V gene, CDR1 is LNHNV and CDR2 is YYDKDF (reference sequence). The CDR3 covers 13 residues. V lost 1 base and J lost 2, with 5 bases in between. The CDR3 nucleotides read TGTGCCACCAGCAGAGCTGGGAACTATGGCTACACCTTC. This translates into CATSRAGNYGYTF.

This chain joins TRBV12-3 or TRBV12-4 and TRBJ2-1; 7 bases match TRBD2. The CDR3 spans 16 residues. With 5 bases clipped from V and 5 bases from J, the junction kept 12 bases outside the gene matches. The DNA of the CDR3 is TGTGCCAGCAGTCCGTCGTGGGAGGGTCAAGACAATGAGCAGTTCTTC. It yields the protein CASSPSWEGQDNEQFF.

The rearrangement links TRBV7-9 to TRBJ2-2, with 7 bases matching TRBD1. This CDR3 region has 15 residues. V lost 5 bases to trimming and J lost 0 bases; unmatched junction nucleotides: 3. Germline values: CDR1 SEHNR, CDR2 FQNEAQ (reference sequence). The CDR3, as DNA: TGTGCCAGCAGCACCGGACAGGCGAACACCGGGGAGCTGTTTTTT. This gives the protein CASSTGQANTGELFF.

This rearrangement joins TRBV19 to TRBJ2-1; possible D gene TRBD1, 5 bases. V gave up 7 bases and J gave up 8 bases, with 18 bases separating them. Germline CDR1 is LNHDA and CDR2 is SQIVND (reference sequence). The length of the CDR3 is 14 residues. CDR3 DNA sequence: TGTGCCAGTACTACAGGATCCTTTTGGGATGAGCAGTTCTTC. It yields the protein CASTTGSFWDEQFF.

The CDR3 nucleotides are TGTGCCAGCAGCCCCCAATCGGACAATCAGCCCCAGCATTTT. Residues: CASSPQSDNQPQHF. The genes are TRBV7-9 and TRBJ1-5; D gene uncertain. Germline V gene lookup returns CDR1 SEHNR and CDR2 FQNEAQ (reference sequence). There are 14 residues in the CDR3. Trimming stripped 5 bases from V and 3 bases from J, with 11 bases between. Drawing the rest from reference TRBV7-9 and TRBJ1-5, the complete variable domain is DTGVSQNPRHKITKRGQNVTFRCDPISEHNRLYWYRQTLGQGPEFLTYFQNEAQLEKSRLLSDRFSAERPKGSFSTLEIQRTEQGDSAMYLCASSPQSDNQPQHFGDGTRLSIL.

This clonotype was found many times. V gene TRBV7-9 combines with J gene TRBJ1-1; D is undetermined. Trimming pared 4 bases from V and 8 bases from J, leaving 11 bases between. The CDR3 is made up of 12 amino acids. CDR1 is SEHNR and CDR2 is FQNEAQ in the germline V gene (reference sequence). The CDR3 loop is CASSYTELEAFF. In DNA form, the CDR3 reads TGTGCCAGCAGCTACACCGAGTTAGAAGCTTTCTTT.

The chain has TRBV24-1 and TRBJ2-2; D is ambiguous. The germline V gene encodes CDR1 KGHDR and CDR2 SFDVKD. The CDR3 runs 13 residues. V was cut by 10 bases and J by 5 bases, with 13 bases left in between. As DNA, the CDR3 is TGTGCCACGGTGGATATTGGTACCGGGGAGCTGTTTTTT. Translating gives CATVDIGTGELFF.